These 19 T cell receptor beta chains originate from one sample sequenced in a study of T cell repertoires and leukemia-associated antigens. TCRdb redid the calling of the 5' RACE reads with MiXCR, one entry per CDR3 protein. The data contain about 11,000 distinct CDR3 sequences, approximately 39% of them singletons. Antigens of these TCRs are unknown. Sequenced sample: CD3+ T cells sorted from blood and cultured. The receptors shown here come from a female donor in good health.

This clonotype was observed many times. This sequence joins TRBV9 and TRBJ2-3, with a tentative D call TRBD2 (6 bases). V was shortened by 7 bases and J by 5 bases, with 20 bases between the two germline ends. There are 15 residues in the CDR3. Looked up from germline, CDR1 is SGDLS and CDR2 is YYNGEE. In DNA, the CDR3 is TGTGCCAGCGGAATAGCGGACTATGCTGGAGATACGCAGTATTTT. As protein: CASGIADYAGDTQYF.

This clonotype was observed at least ten times. The CDR3 protein is CASSLPGGRGADKHGYTF. The CDR3 nucleotides are TGTGCCAGCAGTTTACCAGGTGGCAGGGGTGCGGATAAACATGGCTACACCTTC. The V and J genes are TRBV28 and TRBJ1-2; a possible D gene is TRBD1 (6 bases). Germline V CDR1 and CDR2: MDHEN, SYDVKM. V shed 2 bases and J shed 6 bases, with 25 bases lying between them. This CDR3 comprises 18 residues.

Sample share makes this clonotype medium-sized (0.01 to 0.1%). The chain couples TRBV10-3 to TRBJ2-3; D is unresolved. The CDR3 consists of 14 residues. The germline V gene has CDR1 ENHRY and CDR2 SYGVKD. Trimming left V 3 bases short and J 2 bases short, with 9 bases between. CDR3 amino acids: CAISDVRHTDTQYF. CDR3 DNA: TGTGCCATCAGTGATGTCCGCCACACAGATACGCAGTATTTT.

The chain is built from TRBV4-1 and TRBJ1-1; D is undetermined. Trimming removed 1 base from V and 2 bases from J, with 8 bases in between. Germline-derived CDR1 and CDR2 are MGHRA and YSYEKL. The CDR3 loop spans 14 amino acids. The DNA for the CDR3 is TGCGCCAGCAGCCAAGTTCTTGGTAACACTGAAGCTTTCTTT. The encoded protein is CASSQVLGNTEAFF.

This rearrangement joins TRBV4-3 to TRBJ2-2; 10 positions agree with TRBD2. Unmatched junction bases numbered 7, after V lost 2 bases and J lost 4 bases. The CDR3 extends over 17 amino acids. Germline V gives CDR1 LGHNA, CDR2 YSLEER. The chain's CDR3 is CASSQLTSGLSTGELFF. As DNA, the CDR3 is TGCGCCAGCAGCCAATTGACTAGCGGGTTGTCCACCGGGGAGCTGTTTTTT.

V and J are TRBV4-1 and TRBJ2-7; D unclear. The germline V gene has CDR1 MGHRA and CDR2 YSYEKL. V lost 1 base to trimming and J lost 3 bases, with 13 bases between them. The CDR3 sequence is 15 residues long. The CDR3 DNA reads as TGCGCCAGCAGCCAAGGCCGGTGGTGTGTCTACGAGCAGTACTTC. Translating gives CASSQGRWCVYEQYF.

This clonotype was detected only a few times. V is TRBV4-2 and J is TRBJ2-1; 8 positions match TRBD2. V lost 4 bases and J lost 3; bases outside the gene matches: 8. Germline V gene lookup returns CDR1 LGHNA and CDR2 YNFKEQ. This CDR3 contains 16 residues. This CDR3 reads CASSRRAGEGYNEQFF. CDR3 DNA sequence: TGTGCCAGCAGCCGCAGAGCGGGAGAAGGCTACAATGAGCAGTTCTTC.

In this sample, this clonotype turned up a few times. The chain carries TRBV5-1 and TRBJ2-2; D is undetermined. V was cut by 2 bases and J by 3 bases, with 8 bases left in between. There are 14 residues in the CDR3. Per the germline V gene, CDR1 is SGHRS and CDR2 is YFSETQ. The DNA of the CDR3 is TGCGCCAGCAGCTTCACCGGCGACACCGGGGAGCTGTTTTTT. Protein product: CASSFTGDTGELFF.

This clonotype was recorded at least ten times. V and J are TRBV7-9 and TRBJ1-6; unclear D gene. Between the trimmed V and J ends, which lost 1 base and 10 bases, there was a span of 5 bases. In germline, CDR1 is SEHNR, CDR2 FQNEAQ (reference sequence). The CDR3 runs to 12 residues. The CDR3 loop is CASSLGSSPLHF. The CDR3 region has the DNA TGTGCCAGCAGCTTAGGTAGCTCACCCCTCCACTTT.

Comment on this clonotype: This likely comes from a read error, as the CDR3 has no conserved phenylalanine or tryptophan at its end. The V call is TRBV6-6, the J call TRBJ1-5, with a tentative D call TRBD1 (6 bases). Deletions cut 10 bases from V and 7 bases from J, with 26 bases between. The CDR3 spans 16 residues. Per germline, CDR1 MNHNY and CDR2 SVGAGI (reference sequence). CDR3 protein: CANPNWGPLAWQPQHS. Written as DNA, the CDR3 is TGTGCCAACCCTAATTGGGGGCCCCTAGCATGGCAGCCCCAGCATTCT.

The J gene is TRBJ1-5, the V gene TRBV4-1; D is unclear. Trimming left V 1 base short and J 1 base short, with 8 bases between. Germline V gives CDR1 MGHRA, CDR2 YSYEKL. The CDR3 has 15 amino acids. In nucleotides, the CDR3 is TGCGCCAGCAGCCAAGGATGGGGAAGCAATCAGCCCCAGCATTTT. Residues: CASSQGWGSNQPQHF.

The sample holds many counts of this clonotype. V usage is TRBV7-2 and J usage is TRBJ2-7; 9 bases are shared with TRBD1. V was clipped by 7 bases and J by 2 bases; unmatched bases: 6. From germline, CDR1 is SGHTA and CDR2 FQGNSA. CDR3 length: 14 residues. DNA of the CDR3: TGTGCCAGCAAACCGGGACAGGGCACCTACGAGCAGTACTTC. Its translation: CASKPGQGTYEQYF.

The chain joins TRBV7-8 to TRBJ2-2, with 8 bases identical to TRBD2. CDR1 and CDR2 (germline): SGHVS, FQNEAQ. With V trimmed by 5 bases and J by 4 bases, 9 bases remained unmatched. There are 16 residues in the CDR3. Written as DNA, the CDR3 is TGTGCCAGCAGCCCGCGGGCTAGCGGGTTCACCGGGGAGCTGTTTTTT. It yields the protein CASSPRASGFTGELFF.

The chain combines TRBV12-3 or TRBV12-4 with TRBJ2-5; TRBD2 is a possible D gene (5 bases). The CDR3 covers 14 residues. V lost 3 bases, J lost 0 bases, and 8 bases lay in between. CDR3 protein: CASSLGGYQETQYF. Written as DNA, the CDR3 is TGTGCCAGCAGTTTGGGCGGGTACCAAGAGACCCAGTACTTC.

In its sample, this clonotype was seen many times. V gene TRBV12-3 or TRBV12-4 combines with J gene TRBJ2-1; 7 nucleotides agree with TRBD1. CDR3 length: 15 residues. V was clipped by 7 bases and J by 7 bases; unmatched bases: 13. CDR3 nucleotides: TGTGCCAGCACCTCCGGGACAGAGTTTTGGAATGAGCAGTTCTTC. Protein sequence: CASTSGTEFWNEQFF.

The chain combines TRBV9 with TRBJ1-5; a possible D gene is TRBD1 (5 bases). Trimming took off 0 bases at V and 4 bases at J, with 11 bases between the two ends. The CDR3 runs 15 residues. Germline CDR1 is SGDLS and CDR2 is YYNGEE. The CDR3 sequence: CASSVDGGANQPQHF. The DNA for the CDR3 is TGTGCCAGCAGCGTAGATGGGGGAGCGAATCAGCCCCAGCATTTT.

For the CDR3, the DNA is TGCAGCGGGTTTATGACCGGCGAGCAGTACTTC. Its protein product is CSGFMTGEQYF. V is TRBV29-1 and J is TRBJ2-7; D is uncertain. The V and J ends lost 7 bases and 6 bases respectively, with 13 bases between them. The CDR3 runs to 11 residues. Germline assignment: CDR1 SQVTM and CDR2 ANQGSEA.

This clonotype showed up just a few times. The rearrangement joins TRBV7-2 to TRBJ2-1; TRBD1 might be the D (5 bases). CDR1 SGHTA and CDR2 FQGNSA come from the germline V gene. V lost 6 bases, J lost 12 bases, and 24 bases lay in between. The CDR3 is made up of 15 amino acids. The CDR3 DNA follows: TGTGCCAGCAGACCCGCCCAGGGCTTTCCCTCGGGGCAGTTCTTC. Translated, it gives CASRPAQGFPSGQFF.

The sample holds many counts of this clonotype. V gene TRBV14 combines with J gene TRBJ1-5, with D uncertain. The CDR3 runs 13 residues. Trimming removed 1 base from V and 8 bases from J, with 9 bases in between. The V gene's germline CDR1 is SGHDN and CDR2 FVKESK. CDR3 in amino acids: CASSQVPSEPQHF. CDR3 DNA: TGTGCCAGCAGCCAAGTGCCTAGTGAGCCCCAGCATTTT.